This TCR beta chain is drawn from a study of blood T cell repertoires in COVID-19. The germline V and J ends were trimmed by 0 bases and 2 bases, with 7 bases remaining between them. Germline V CDR1 and CDR2: GTSNPN, SVGIG (reference sequence). This CDR3 has 13 amino acids. What the recovered Cohort 3 donors had was two negative PCRs, clearance, or symptom resolution. Clones were read by immunoSEQ multiplex PCR, and TCRdb kept only the in-frame ones, dropping some. The sample has roughly 330,000 clones, over 70% seen once. V gene TRBV30 combines with J gene TRBJ1-2; a weak D match, TRBD1 (5 bases). Sequencing was performed on PBMCs or T cells enriched from blood (not recorded which). This clonotype originated in a man aged 25 to 40 who had recovered from COVID-19. CDR3 DNA: TGTGCCTGGAGTGTGGCAGGGAACTATGGCTACACCTTC. Protein sequence: CAWSVAGNYGYTF.